This T cell receptor (beta chain) was sequenced in a study of blood T cell repertoires in COVID-19. Study at large: The study drew acute and convalescent COVID-19 samples from the United States, Italy and Spain.

Repertoires were generated with immunoSEQ multiplex PCR, while TCRdb's copy carries only in-frame clones and drops some. The sample yields roughly 1,300 clones, about 94% seen once. V was clipped by 3 bases and J by 4 bases; unmatched bases: 10. The CDR3 length is 17 residues. CDR1 and CDR2 (germline): SGDLS, YYNGEE. The chain uses TRBV9 and TRBJ2-5, with 12 bases fitting TRBD2. The sequence came from a human donor in a cohort sampled during active COVID-19. Sequenced input: peripheral blood. CDR3 amino acids: CASSARLAGVGRETQYF. CDR3 coding DNA: TGTGCCAGCAGCGCCCGACTAGCGGGAGTAGGGAGAGAGACCCAGTACTTC.